These T cell receptor beta chains were read from a single sample in a study of T cell responses to AZD1222 COVID-19 vaccine. The table came from immunoSEQ multiplex PCR; TCRdb's copy has only in-frame clones and leaves some out. This sample has about 190,000 clones, with more than 75% found just once. This sample comprised peripheral blood, obtained on day 0 of AZD1222 vaccination. The receptors were sampled from an adult in good health. The CDR3 runs from the conserved cysteine through the conserved F or W. The order of the fields is V gene, J gene, CDR3 protein.

TRBV19	TRBJ1-5	CASSTTGESNQPQHF
TRBV28	TRBJ1-6	CASRRSGHFSSYNSPLHF
TRBV25-1	TRBJ2-7	CASSQDPSTEQYF
TRBV12-5	TRBJ2-2	CASGLAGARNLGELFF
TRBV10-2	TRBJ2-1	CASSESVTSGGGNNEQFF
TRBV7-9	TRBJ1-5	CASSPYRGGGGGNQPQHF
TRBV7-9	TRBJ1-5	CASSPTGHQPQHF
TRBV29-1	TRBJ2-5	CSGQYGTGGGQETQYF
TRBV6-5	TRBJ1-2	CASRRDAHGYTF
TRBV7-3	TRBJ2-7	CASSLTGGGADEQYF
TRBV3-1/TRBV3-2	TRBJ1-6	CASSQRGAVGPLHF
TRBV12-2	TRBJ1-5	CASRLGRVAGQPQHF
TRBV9	TRBJ1-2	CASSVQTGSGGYTF
TRBV3-1/TRBV3-2	TRBJ1-2	CASSREGVNYGYTF
TRBV9	TRBJ1-5	CASRSCPGLGGGCCNQPQHF
TRBV6-5	TRBJ2-7	CATLGPVYEQYF
TRBV6-1	TRBJ1-2	CASSELLRGLDYGYTF
TRBV5-8	TRBJ1-1	CASRAASMNTEAFF
TRBV7-9	TRBJ2-1	CASSTLTSQDHNEQFF
TRBV4-3	TRBJ1-6	CASSQDLESPLHF
TRBV18	TRBJ1-6	CASSPKKSGTNSPLHF
TRBV5-1	TRBJ2-7	CASSFVSGRARSYEQYF
TRBV5-1	TRBJ1-6	CASSLGQGSTSPLHF
TRBV18	TRBJ1-6	CASSLMRNSPLHF
TRBV15	TRBJ2-5	CATSIPGGPETQYF
TRBV11-2	TRBJ1-4	CASSLQVGEKLFF
TRBV6-5	TRBJ2-3	CASIRVSTSTDTQYF
TRBV7-9	TRBJ2-7	CASSPRTAVTYEQYF
TRBV29-1	TRBJ2-1	CSVAKSYNEQFF
TRBV18	TRBJ2-7	CASSPSLGEQYF
TRBV19	TRBJ2-5	CASSSSSFETQYF
TRBV6-4	TRBJ2-5	CASSINGGKETQYF
TRBV19	TRBJ1-5	CASSMVGQGRNQPQHF
TRBV10-3	TRBJ1-1	CAISPWGAQGRNTEAFF
TRBV15	TRBJ2-2	CATSRDLNTGELFF
TRBV15	TRBJ2-7	CATSRDGTRTVYEQYF
TRBV5-4	TRBJ1-6	CASSFDRQGTLHF
TRBV24-1	TRBJ2-3	CATSDLEDTQYF